The subject of this entry is one T cell receptor beta chain. Its antigen is as yet unknown. Clones were sequenced by immunoSEQ multiplex PCR, and TCRdb holds only the in-frame ones, with some missing. Counted here are 150,000 to 200,000 clones, 91% occurring once; the ten biggest clones make up 3%. These data are taken from a study of cytomegalovirus exposure and HLA in healthy donors. Study context: The roughly 110 validation repertoires were produced on the same platform as the roughly 700 repertoires of the first cohort. This was reported in a later analysis. Study outcomes and limitations: Reportedly, cytomegalovirus status was diagnosed with high sensitivity and specificity. The study recorded over 150 TCR beta chains that were cytomegalovirus-associated.

CDR3 length: 17 amino acids. The ends lost 3 bases at V and 5 bases at J; junction bases unmatched: 16. Germline lookup yields CDR1 SGDLS and CDR2 YYNGEE. The donors were members of the validation cohort, which comprised 120 subjects and was separate from the first cohort of fewer than 700 subjects. The chain carries TRBV9 and TRBJ2-5, with TRBD1 matching over 7 bases. The sequence derives from a woman between 18 and 29 years old in good health and CMV-seropositive. Input material: PBMCs. The CDR3 protein is CASSARTFTGAFETQYF. The DNA for the CDR3 is TGTGCCAGCAGCGCTAGAACCTTTACAGGGGCCTTTGAGACCCAGTACTTC.